This T cell receptor beta chain came from a study of blood T cell repertoires in COVID-19. The overall study: Acute-phase and convalescent COVID-19 samples originated in the United States, Italy and Spain. Sources were T cells, B-cell-depleted T cells, or PBMCs; the material itself was cDNA or gDNA.

Source study methods: Reference gene primer amplification gave nucleated cell count estimates. Measured with immunoSEQ multiplex PCR; TCRdb has only the in-frame clones, and not every one. V, J and clone size are those of that table, while D and trimming were read from the DNA. The data hold a few hundred thousand clones, with approximately 90% observed a single time. V trimming: 6 bases; J trimming: 10 bases; junction bases outside the gene matches: 9. The CDR3 has 13 amino acids. V gene TRBV12-3 or TRBV12-4 combines with J gene TRBJ1-5; 7 nucleotides align to TRBD1. The sequence was obtained from a man aged 25-45 years who had recovered from COVID-19. The sequenced sample consisted of peripheral blood. This chain's CDR3 is CASSLTGIEPQHF. The CDR3 DNA sequence: TGTGCCAGCAGCTTGACAGGGATTGAACCCCAGCATTTT.